In its sample, the clone carrying this T cell receptor (beta chain) was seen once. This entry belongs to a study of blood T cell repertoires in COVID-19. The CDR3 runs 12 residues. The V end lost 5 bases, the J end lost 5 bases, and 10 bases lay between the germline ends. CDR1 is SGHTS, CDR2 YDEGEE, per germline. The data were produced by immunoSEQ multiplex PCR, yet TCRdb's version contains in-frame clones alone and is incomplete. The sample has about 140,000 clones; less than 90% are singletons. This clonotype originated in a human donor with COVID-19, enrolled during active disease. The donor label of this sample is uncertain. This chain connects TRBV5-8 to TRBJ1-2; a possible D gene is TRBD1 (5 bases). The sample comprised peripheral blood. CDR3 residues: CASRSGVYGYTF. CDR3 coding DNA: TGTGCCAGCAGGTCGGGGGTGTATGGCTACACCTTC.